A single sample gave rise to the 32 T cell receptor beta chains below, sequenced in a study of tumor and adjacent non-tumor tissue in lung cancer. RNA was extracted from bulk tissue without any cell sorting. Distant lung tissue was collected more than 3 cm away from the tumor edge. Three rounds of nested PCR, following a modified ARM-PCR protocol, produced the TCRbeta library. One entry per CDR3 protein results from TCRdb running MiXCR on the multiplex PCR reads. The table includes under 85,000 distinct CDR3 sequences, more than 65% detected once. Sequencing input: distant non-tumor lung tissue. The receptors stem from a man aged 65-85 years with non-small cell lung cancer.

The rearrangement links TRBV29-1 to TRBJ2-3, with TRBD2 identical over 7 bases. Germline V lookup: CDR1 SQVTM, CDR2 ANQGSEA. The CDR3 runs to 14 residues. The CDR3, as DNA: TGCGGCGCTAGACGGGAGGTCGGCACAGATACGCAGTATTTT. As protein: CGARREVGTDTQYF.

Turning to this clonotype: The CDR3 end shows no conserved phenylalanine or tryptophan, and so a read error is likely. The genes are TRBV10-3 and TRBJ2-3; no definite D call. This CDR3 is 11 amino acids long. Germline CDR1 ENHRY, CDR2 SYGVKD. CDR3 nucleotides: TGTGCCGTCAGCCTTCGGGATACGCAGTATATT. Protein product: CAVSLRDTQYI.

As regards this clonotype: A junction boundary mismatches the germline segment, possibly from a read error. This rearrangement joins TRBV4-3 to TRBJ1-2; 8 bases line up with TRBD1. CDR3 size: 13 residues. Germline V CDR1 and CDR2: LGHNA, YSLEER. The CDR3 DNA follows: TGCGCCAGCAGCCAAGAGACAGGGGATGGCTTCACTTTC. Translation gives CASSQETGDGFTF.

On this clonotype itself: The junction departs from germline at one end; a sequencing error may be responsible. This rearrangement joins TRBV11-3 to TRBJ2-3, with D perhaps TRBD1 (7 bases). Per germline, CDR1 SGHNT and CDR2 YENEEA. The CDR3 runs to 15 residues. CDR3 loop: CTSSPRQGATGTQYF. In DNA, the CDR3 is TGTACTAGCAGCCCAAGACAGGGAGCCACAGGTACGCAGTATTTT.

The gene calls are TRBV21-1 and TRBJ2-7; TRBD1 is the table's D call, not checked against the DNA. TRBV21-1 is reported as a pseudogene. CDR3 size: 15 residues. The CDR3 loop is CASSKRNRVGTEQYF. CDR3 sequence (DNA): TGTGCCAGCAGCAAACGAAACCGGGTTGGTACGGAGCAGTACTTC.

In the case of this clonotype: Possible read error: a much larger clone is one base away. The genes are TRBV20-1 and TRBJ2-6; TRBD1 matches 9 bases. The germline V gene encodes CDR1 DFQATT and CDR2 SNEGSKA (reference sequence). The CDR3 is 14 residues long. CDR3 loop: CSAPQGAGANDLTF. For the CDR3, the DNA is TGCAGTGCCCCACAGGGGGCTGGGGCCAACGACCTGACTTTC.

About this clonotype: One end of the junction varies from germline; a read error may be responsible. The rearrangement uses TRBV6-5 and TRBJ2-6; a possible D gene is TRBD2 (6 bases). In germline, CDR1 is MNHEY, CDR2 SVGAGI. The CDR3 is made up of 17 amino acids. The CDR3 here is CASSSGRRGSGANVLTF. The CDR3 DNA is TGTGCGAGCAGTTCCGGGAGAAGGGGCTCTGGGGCCAACGTCCTGACGTTC.

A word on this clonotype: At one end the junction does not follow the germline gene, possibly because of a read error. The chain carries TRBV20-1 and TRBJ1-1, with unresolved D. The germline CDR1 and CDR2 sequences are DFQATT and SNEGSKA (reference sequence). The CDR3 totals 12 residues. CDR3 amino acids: CSGVSGSTEAFF. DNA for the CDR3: TGCAGTGGTGTTTCCGGGAGCACTGAAGCCTTCTTT.

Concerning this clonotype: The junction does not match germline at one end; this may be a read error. CDR3 in DNA: TGTGCCAGCAGCTTGGTCAGTCCGGGAACCCGGTACTTC. Amino acids: CASSLVSPGTRYF. This rearrangement joins TRBV5-5 to TRBJ2-5, with TRBD2 as a possible D gene (5 bases). The CDR3 totals 13 residues. CDR1 is SGHKS, CDR2 YYEKEE, per germline (reference sequence).

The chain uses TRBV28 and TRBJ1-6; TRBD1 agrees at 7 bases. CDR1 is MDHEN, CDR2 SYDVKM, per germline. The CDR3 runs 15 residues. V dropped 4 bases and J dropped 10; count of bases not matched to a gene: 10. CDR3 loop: CASSSEQGSESPLHF. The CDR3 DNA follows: TGTGCCAGCAGTTCGGAACAGGGGTCTGAATCACCCCTCCACTTT.

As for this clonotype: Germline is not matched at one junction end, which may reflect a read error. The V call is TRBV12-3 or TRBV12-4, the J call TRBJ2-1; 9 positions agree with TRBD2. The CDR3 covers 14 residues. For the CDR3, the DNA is TGTGCCAGCACCGGAGCGGGGGGCGGGAGTGAGCACTTCTTC. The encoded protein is CASTGAGGGSEHFF.

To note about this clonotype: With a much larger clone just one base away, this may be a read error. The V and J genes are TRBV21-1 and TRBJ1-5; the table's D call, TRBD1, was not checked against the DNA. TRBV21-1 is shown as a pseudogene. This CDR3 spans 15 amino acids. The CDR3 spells CASIVDGGCNQPQHF. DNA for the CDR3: TGTGCCAGCATCGTAGATGGGGGTTGCAATCAGCCCCAGCATTTT.

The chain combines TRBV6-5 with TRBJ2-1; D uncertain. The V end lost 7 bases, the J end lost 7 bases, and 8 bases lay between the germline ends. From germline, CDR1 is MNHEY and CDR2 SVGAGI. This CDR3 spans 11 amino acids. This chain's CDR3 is CASNIVNEQFF. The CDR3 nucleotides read TGTGCCAGCAACATCGTGAATGAGCAGTTCTTC.

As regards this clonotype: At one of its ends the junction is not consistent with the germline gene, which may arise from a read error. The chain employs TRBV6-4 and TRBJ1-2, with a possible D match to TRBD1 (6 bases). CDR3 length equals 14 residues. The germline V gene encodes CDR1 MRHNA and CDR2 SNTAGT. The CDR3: CASNDTTVTGLLTF. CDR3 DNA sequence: TGCGCCAGCAATGACACCACCGTGACAGGCTTATTGACCTTC.

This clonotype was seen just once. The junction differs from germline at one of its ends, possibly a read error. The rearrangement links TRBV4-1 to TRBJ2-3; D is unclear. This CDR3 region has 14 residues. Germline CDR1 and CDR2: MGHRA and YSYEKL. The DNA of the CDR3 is TGCGCCAGCAGCCAAGACCCCACGGCAGATACGCGGCATTTT. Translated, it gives CASSQDPTADTRHF.

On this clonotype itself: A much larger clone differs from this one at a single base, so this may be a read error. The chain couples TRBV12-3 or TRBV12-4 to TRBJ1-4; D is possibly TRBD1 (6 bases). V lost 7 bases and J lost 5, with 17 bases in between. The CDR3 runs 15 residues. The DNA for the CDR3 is TGTGCCAGCACCATCCAACAGGGTTTAAATGAAAAACTGTTTTTT. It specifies CASTIQQGLNEKLFF.

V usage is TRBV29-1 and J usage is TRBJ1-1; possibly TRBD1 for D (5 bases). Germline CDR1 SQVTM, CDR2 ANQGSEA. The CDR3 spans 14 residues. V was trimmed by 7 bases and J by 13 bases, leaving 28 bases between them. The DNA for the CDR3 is TGCAGCGCCCAAACATCTAGGGGAATTAGTCGGTATTTCTTT. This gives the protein CSAQTSRGISRYFF.

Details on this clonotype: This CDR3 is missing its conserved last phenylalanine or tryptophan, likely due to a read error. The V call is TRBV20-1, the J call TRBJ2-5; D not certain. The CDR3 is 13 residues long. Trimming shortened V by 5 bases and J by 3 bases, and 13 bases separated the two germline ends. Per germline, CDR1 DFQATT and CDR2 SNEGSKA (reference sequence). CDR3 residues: CSAWKELEETQYL. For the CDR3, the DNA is TGCAGTGCTTGGAAGGAACTGGAAGAGACCCAGTACCTC.

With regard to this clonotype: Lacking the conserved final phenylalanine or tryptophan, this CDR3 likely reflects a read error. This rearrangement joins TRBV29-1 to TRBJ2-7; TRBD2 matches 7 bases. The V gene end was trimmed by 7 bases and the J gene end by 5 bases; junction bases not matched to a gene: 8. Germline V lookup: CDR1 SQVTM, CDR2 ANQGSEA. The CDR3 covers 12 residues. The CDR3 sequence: CSAWGTNHEQYL. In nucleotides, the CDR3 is TGCAGCGCCTGGGGGACTAACCACGAGCAGTACTTG.

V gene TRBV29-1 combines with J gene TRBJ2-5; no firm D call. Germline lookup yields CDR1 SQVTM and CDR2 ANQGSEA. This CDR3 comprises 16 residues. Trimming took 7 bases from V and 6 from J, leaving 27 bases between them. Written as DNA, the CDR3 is TGCAGCGCCAAACCCTACCTCCAGCCAGGTCAAAAGACCCAGTACTTC. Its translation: CSAKPYLQPGQKTQYF.

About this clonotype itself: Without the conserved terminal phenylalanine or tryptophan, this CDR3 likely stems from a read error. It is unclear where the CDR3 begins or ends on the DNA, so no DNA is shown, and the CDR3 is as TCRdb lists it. Here the CDR3 reads CASSSSYGYTS. The rearrangement uses TRBV6-2 or TRBV6-3 and TRBJ1-2. Both ends counted, the CDR3 spans 11 residues. CDR1 and CDR2 from the germline V gene are MNHEY and SVGEGT.

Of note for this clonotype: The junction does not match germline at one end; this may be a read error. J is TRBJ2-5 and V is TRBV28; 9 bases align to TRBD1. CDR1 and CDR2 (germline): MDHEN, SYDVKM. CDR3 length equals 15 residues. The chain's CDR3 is CVSSLSGTGLRTQYF. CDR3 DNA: TGTGTCAGCAGTTTATCCGGGACAGGGCTGAGGACCCAGTACTTC.

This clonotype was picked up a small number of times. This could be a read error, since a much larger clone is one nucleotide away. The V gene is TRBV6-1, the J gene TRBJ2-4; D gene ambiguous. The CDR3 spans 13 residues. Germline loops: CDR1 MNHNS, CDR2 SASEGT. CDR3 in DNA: TGTGCCAACAGTGAACAGACCCAAAACATTCAGTACTTC. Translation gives CANSEQTQNIQYF.

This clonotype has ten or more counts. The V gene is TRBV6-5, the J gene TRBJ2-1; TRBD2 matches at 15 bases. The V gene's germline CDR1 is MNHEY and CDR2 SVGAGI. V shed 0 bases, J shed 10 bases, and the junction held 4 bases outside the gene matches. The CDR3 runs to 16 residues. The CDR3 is CASSYSRTSGRGEQFF. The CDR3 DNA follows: TGTGCCAGCAGTTACTCTCGGACTAGCGGGAGGGGGGAGCAGTTCTTC.

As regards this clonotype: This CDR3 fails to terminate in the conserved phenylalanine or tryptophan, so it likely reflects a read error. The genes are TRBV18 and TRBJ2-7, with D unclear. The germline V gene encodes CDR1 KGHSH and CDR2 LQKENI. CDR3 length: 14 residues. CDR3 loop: CVSSQLDGSYEQYY. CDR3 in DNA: TGTGTCAGCTCACAACTCGACGGCTCCTACGAGCAGTACTAC.

CDR3: CASSLFGSVTEDTQYF. Written as DNA, the CDR3 is TGTGCCAGCAGCCTTTTCGGTAGCGTGACCGAAGATACGCAGTATTTT. The chain employs TRBV4-2 and TRBJ2-3; a weak D match, TRBD2 (5 bases). The CDR3 is 16 amino acids. Per the germline V gene, CDR1 is LGHNA and CDR2 is YNFKEQ. Deletions cut 4 bases from V and 5 bases from J, with 19 bases between.

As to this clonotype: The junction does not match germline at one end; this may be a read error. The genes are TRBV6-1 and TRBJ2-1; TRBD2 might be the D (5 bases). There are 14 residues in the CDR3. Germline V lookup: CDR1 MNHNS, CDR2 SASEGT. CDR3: CSSNEAAGSNEQLF. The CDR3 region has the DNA TGTTCCAGCAATGAAGCGGCAGGAAGCAATGAGCAGTTATTC.

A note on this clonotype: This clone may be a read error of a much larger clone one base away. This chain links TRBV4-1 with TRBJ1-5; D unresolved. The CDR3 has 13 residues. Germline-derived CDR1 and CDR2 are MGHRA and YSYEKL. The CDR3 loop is CASSQVINQSQHF. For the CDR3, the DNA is TGCGCCAGCAGCCAAGTGATCAATCAGTCCCAGCATTTT.

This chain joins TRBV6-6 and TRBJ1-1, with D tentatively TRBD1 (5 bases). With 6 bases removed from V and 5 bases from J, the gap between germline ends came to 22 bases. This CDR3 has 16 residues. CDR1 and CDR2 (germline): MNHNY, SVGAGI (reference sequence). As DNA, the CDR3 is TGTGCCAGCAGAGCAGGGTTCGCTAGATACGGTACTGAAGCTTTCTTT. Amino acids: CASRAGFARYGTEAFF.

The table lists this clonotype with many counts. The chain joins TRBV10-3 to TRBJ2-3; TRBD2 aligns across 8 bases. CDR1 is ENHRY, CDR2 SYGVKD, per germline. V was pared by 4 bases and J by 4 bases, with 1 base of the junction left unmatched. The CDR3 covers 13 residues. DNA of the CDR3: TGTGCCATCAGTGGACTAGCGCCAGATACGCAGTATTTT. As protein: CAISGLAPDTQYF.

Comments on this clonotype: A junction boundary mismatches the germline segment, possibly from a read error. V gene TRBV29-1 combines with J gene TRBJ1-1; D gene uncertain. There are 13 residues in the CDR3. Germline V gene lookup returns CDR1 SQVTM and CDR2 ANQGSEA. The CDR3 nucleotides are TGCCGCGTTGAGTGGGATTCGAACACTGAAGCTTTCTTT. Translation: CRVEWDSNTEAFF.

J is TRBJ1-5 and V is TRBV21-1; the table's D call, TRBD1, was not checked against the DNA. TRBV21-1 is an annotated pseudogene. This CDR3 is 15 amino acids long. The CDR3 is CVSIVDGGSNQPQHF. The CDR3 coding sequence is TGTGTCAGTATCGTAGATGGGGGTAGCAATCAGCCCCAGCATTTT.